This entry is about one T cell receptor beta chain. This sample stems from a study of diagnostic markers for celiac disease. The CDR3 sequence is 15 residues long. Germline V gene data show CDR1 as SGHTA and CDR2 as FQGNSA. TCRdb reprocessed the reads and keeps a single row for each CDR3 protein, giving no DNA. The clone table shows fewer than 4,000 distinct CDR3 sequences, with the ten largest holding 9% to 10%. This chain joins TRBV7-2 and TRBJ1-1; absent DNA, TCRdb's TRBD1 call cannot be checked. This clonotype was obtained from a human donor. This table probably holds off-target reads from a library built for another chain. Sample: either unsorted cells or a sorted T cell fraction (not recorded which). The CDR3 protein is CASSLVDRGNTEAFF.